The source of this T cell receptor (beta chain) is a study of identifying expanded T cells in peripheral blood. Findings and limits, study-wide: Technical replicates showed approximately 1.2 changed clones; roughly two weeks about 16; four weeks 19.

A word on this clone: Its antigen is not identified.

Collection occurred without any documented infections or immune events in donors. Sequencing was performed with immunoSEQ multiplex PCR; in TCRdb, only in-frame clones are kept and a portion is missing. This sample has about 86,000 clones; around 83% occur once, and the top ten carry roughly 4.4%. The CDR3 spans 14 residues. With 5 bases removed from V and 7 bases from J, the gap between germline ends came to 15 bases. Germline CDR1 is MNHEY and CDR2 is SVGAGI. Sample: blood. This sequence was found in a person aged 18 to 69 in good health. V gene TRBV6-5 combines with J gene TRBJ2-1, with D perhaps TRBD1 (6 bases). This CDR3 is CASSRGTLLNEQFF. CDR3 in DNA: TGTGCCAGCAGTAGGGGGACACTACTTAATGAGCAGTTCTTC.